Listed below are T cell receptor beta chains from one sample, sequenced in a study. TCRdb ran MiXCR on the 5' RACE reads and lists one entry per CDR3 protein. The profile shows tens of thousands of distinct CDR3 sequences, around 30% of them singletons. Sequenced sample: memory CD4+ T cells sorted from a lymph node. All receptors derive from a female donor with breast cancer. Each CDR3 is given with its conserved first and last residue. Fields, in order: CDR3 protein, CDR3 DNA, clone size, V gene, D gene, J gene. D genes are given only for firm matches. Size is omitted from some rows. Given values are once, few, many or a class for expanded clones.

CDR3: CASSPLPGGRTHEQYF
DNA: TGTGCCAGCAGTCCCCTCCCCGGCGGGAGAACTCACGAGCAGTACTTC
size: .
V: TRBV27
D: TRBD2
J: TRBJ2-7

CDR3: CASSLRGLVNSPLHF
DNA: TGTGCCAGCAGTTTAAGAGGGTTAGTAAATTCACCCCTCCACTTT
size: .
V: TRBV27
D: .
J: TRBJ1-6

CDR3: CSGVIGSSDNEQFF
DNA: TGCAGTGGTGTTATCGGGAGTAGCGACAATGAGCAGTTCTTC
size: few
V: TRBV20-1
D: .
J: TRBJ2-1

CDR3: CASSQDPKIGEQYF
DNA: TGCGCCAGCAGCCAAGACCCGAAGATCGGCGAGCAGTACTTC
size: few
V: TRBV4-1
D: .
J: TRBJ2-7

CDR3: CASSLDLSPLHF
DNA: TGTGCCAGCAGTTTAGATCTATCACCCCTCCACTTT
size: few
V: TRBV12-3/TRBV12-4
D: .
J: TRBJ1-6

CDR3: CASSRSGTRGPNEQFF
DNA: TGTGCCAGCAGCCGTTCTGGGACAAGGGGCCCGAATGAGCAGTTCTTC
size: .
V: TRBV7-3
D: .
J: TRBJ2-1

CDR3: CASSFRGQRSGELFF
DNA: TGTGCCAGCAGTTTCAGGGGGCAAAGGTCCGGGGAGCTGTTTTTT
size: few
V: TRBV28
D: TRBD1
J: TRBJ2-2

CDR3: CASRTSDEQYF
DNA: TGTGCCAGCAGAACTAGTGACGAGCAGTACTTC
size: .
V: TRBV2
D: .
J: TRBJ2-7

CDR3: CASSLLEGAEAFF
DNA: TGTGCCAGCAGCTTATTAGAGGGGGCAGAAGCTTTCTTT
size: few
V: TRBV7-9
D: TRBD1
J: TRBJ1-1

CDR3: CASRVQGAGYEQYF
DNA: TGTGCCAGCAGAGTACAGGGGGCAGGCTACGAGCAGTACTTC
size: medium-sized
V: TRBV27
D: TRBD1
J: TRBJ2-7

CDR3: CASSTNSDRGLGYTF
DNA: TGTGCCAGCAGTACTAACTCGGACAGGGGGCTAGGCTACACCTTC
size: few
V: TRBV6-6
D: TRBD1
J: TRBJ1-2

CDR3: CASSLDRGSQPQHF
DNA: TGTGCCAGCAGCCTTGACAGGGGGTCTCAGCCCCAGCATTTT
size: .
V: TRBV4-2
D: TRBD1
J: TRBJ1-5

CDR3: CASSSRASSGNTIYF
DNA: TGCGCCAGCAGCTCCCGGGCGTCATCTGGAAACACCATATATTTT
size: .
V: TRBV5-1
D: .
J: TRBJ1-3

CDR3: CASSPDNEQYF
DNA: TGTGCCAGCAGTCCTGATAACGAGCAGTACTTC
size: .
V: TRBV12-3/TRBV12-4
D: .
J: TRBJ2-7

CDR3: CASSHGGTGNSPLHF
DNA: TGTGCCAGCAGCCATGGTGGGACAGGGAATTCACCCCTCCACTTT
size: few
V: TRBV3-1
D: TRBD1
J: TRBJ1-6

CDR3: CCARDGLAGLRVRNTGELFF
DNA: TGCTGTGCTAGAGACGGACTAGCGGGGCTAAGGGTACGGAACACCGGGGAGCTGTTTTTT
size: .
V: TRBV20-1
D: TRBD2
J: TRBJ2-2

CDR3: CASTDQGAFGYTF
DNA: TGTGCCAGCACCGATCAGGGGGCATTTGGCTACACCTTC
size: .
V: TRBV6-5
D: TRBD1
J: TRBJ1-2

CDR3: CSAPWQSTYGYTF
DNA: TGCAGTGCCCCTTGGCAATCCACCTATGGCTACACCTTC
size: .
V: TRBV20-1
D: .
J: TRBJ1-2

CDR3: CASSSKWDRTYNEQFF
DNA: TGTGCCAGCAGTTCCAAGTGGGACAGAACCTACAATGAGCAGTTCTTC
size: .
V: TRBV5-5
D: TRBD1
J: TRBJ2-1

CDR3: CASSWIQETQYF
DNA: TGTGCCAGCAGCTGGATACAAGAGACCCAGTACTTC
size: few
V: TRBV7-8
D: .
J: TRBJ2-5

CDR3: CASSYEGGWNDQFF
DNA: TGTGCCAGCAGTTACGAGGGGGGGTGGAATGACCAGTTCTTC
size: .
V: TRBV6-2/TRBV6-3
D: .
J: TRBJ2-1

CDR3: CASRPGTGLTDTQYF
DNA: TGCGCCAGCAGACCCGGGACAGGGCTCACAGATACGCAGTATTTT
size: many
V: TRBV5-1
D: TRBD1
J: TRBJ2-3

CDR3: CASSQVGGRGRFQPQHF
DNA: TGCGCCAGCAGCCAAGTGGGGGGGCGCGGGAGATTTCAGCCCCAGCATTTC
size: .
V: TRBV4-1
D: .
J: TRBJ1-5

CDR3: CSVEGGAKETQYF
DNA: TGCAGCGTTGAAGGGGGGGCAAAAGAGACCCAGTACTTC
size: few
V: TRBV29-1
D: .
J: TRBJ2-5

CDR3: CASRTDSSTNEKLFF
DNA: TGTGCCAGCAGAACGGACAGCTCAACTAATGAAAAACTGTTTTTT
size: few
V: TRBV7-2
D: .
J: TRBJ1-4

CDR3: CSAVLTGRGISGYTF
DNA: TGCAGTGCCGTTCTGACAGGGAGAGGAATAAGTGGCTACACCTTC
size: .
V: TRBV20-1
D: TRBD1
J: TRBJ1-2

CDR3: CSIGSRASGMGETQYF
DNA: TGCAGTATAGGTTCGAGGGCTAGCGGGATGGGAGAGACCCAGTACTTC
size: .
V: TRBV20-1
D: TRBD2
J: TRBJ2-5

CDR3: CASSELLAGATYNEQFF
DNA: TGTGCCAGCAGTGAATTGCTAGCGGGAGCCACCTACAATGAGCAGTTCTTC
size: once
V: TRBV6-1
D: TRBD2
J: TRBJ2-1

CDR3: CASSADRDLAEAFF
DNA: TGTGCCAGCAGCGCGGACAGGGATTTGGCTGAAGCTTTCTTT
size: many
V: TRBV7-3
D: TRBD1
J: TRBJ1-1

CDR3: CASSRGLAGTETQYF
DNA: TGTGCTAGCAGCCGGGGACTAGCGGGGACAGAGACCCAGTACTTC
size: few
V: TRBV7-7
D: TRBD2
J: TRBJ2-5

CDR3: CATSSTAGWLNEQFF
DNA: TGTGCCACCAGTTCGACGGCAGGGTGGTTGAATGAGCAGTTCTTC
size: once
V: TRBV15
D: .
J: TRBJ2-1

CDR3: CASSLGRARTRDTQYF
DNA: TGCGCCAGCAGCTTGGGGAGGGCGCGGACCAGAGATACGCAGTATTTT
size: few
V: TRBV5-1
D: .
J: TRBJ2-3

CDR3: CSARWQATPETQYF
DNA: TGCAGTGCTAGGTGGCAGGCCACCCCGGAGACCCAGTACTTC
size: few
V: TRBV20-1
D: .
J: TRBJ2-5

CDR3: CASSSGQGYGYTF
DNA: TGTGCCAGCAGCTCCGGACAAGGCTATGGCTACACCTTC
size: few
V: TRBV7-2
D: .
J: TRBJ1-2

CDR3: CASSPGTGNTGELFF
DNA: TGTGCCAGCAGTCCTGGGACCGGGAACACCGGGGAGCTGTTTTTT
size: .
V: TRBV27
D: .
J: TRBJ2-2

CDR3: CASSLGRGANPGELFF
DNA: TGCGCCAGCAGCTTGGGCCGGGGGGCGAATCCCGGGGAGCTGTTTTTT
size: .
V: TRBV5-1
D: .
J: TRBJ2-2

CDR3: CSRTGSYQETQYF
DNA: TGCAGCAGGACAGGATCGTACCAAGAGACCCAGTACTTC
size: .
V: TRBV20-1
D: TRBD1
J: TRBJ2-5

CDR3: CASSAGGPGNIQYF
DNA: TGCGCCAGCTCAGCGGGAGGGCCAGGTAACATTCAGTACTTC
size: few
V: TRBV5-1
D: TRBD2
J: TRBJ2-4

CDR3: CSVAGHYYEQYF
DNA: TGCAGCGTGGCCGGACACTACTACGAGCAGTACTTC
size: few
V: TRBV29-1
D: .
J: TRBJ2-7

CDR3: CASSSTSGRLETQYF
DNA: TGTGCCAGCAGCTCGACTAGCGGGAGACTAGAGACCCAGTACTTC
size: .
V: TRBV28
D: TRBD2
J: TRBJ2-5